The 4 T cell receptor beta chains reported below all come from one sample, sequenced in a study of shared clonotypes between healthy human individuals. Using immunoSEQ multiplex PCR, the repertoire was profiled, and TCRdb retains in-frame clones only, with some absent. The sample records approximately 2.5 million clones, approximately 90% being singletons. The sequencing sample was made of naive CD4+ T cells sorted from blood. Described subset: CD45RA+ positively selected. Every receptor here comes from a man aged 18 to 29 in good health.

V gene TRBV7-2 combines with J gene TRBJ2-1, with a tentative D call TRBD1 (5 bases). CDR1 and CDR2 from the germline V gene are SGHTA and FQGNSA. CDR3 length equals 17 residues. Deletions cut 2 bases from V and 3 bases from J, with 17 bases between. CDR3 in amino acids: CASSLQDTLQYYNEQFF. CDR3 in DNA: TGTGCCAGCAGCTTACAGGACACCCTTCAATACTACAATGAGCAGTTCTTC.

The V call is TRBV6-5, the J call TRBJ2-2, with 9 bases that match TRBD1. This CDR3 is built from 15 residues. Trimming took 4 bases from V and 7 from J; bases not matched to a gene: 7. CDR1 is MNHEY, CDR2 SVGAGI, per germline. Here the CDR3 reads CASSFSGQGIGELFF. CDR3 nucleotides: TGTGCCAGCAGTTTCTCGGGACAGGGAATCGGGGAGCTGTTTTTT.

V is TRBV5-6 and J is TRBJ2-7; possibly TRBD1 for D (6 bases). This CDR3 is 16 amino acids long. From germline, CDR1 is SGHDT and CDR2 YYEEEE. V shed 6 bases and J shed 0 bases, with 19 bases lying between them. CDR3 amino acids: CASTTRLTGYSYEQYF. CDR3 DNA sequence: TGTGCCAGCACCACTCGATTGACAGGCTACTCCTACGAGCAGTACTTC.

The J gene is TRBJ2-1, the V gene TRBV11-2, with TRBD2 matching over 8 bases. The CDR3 totals 18 residues. CDR1 and CDR2 from the germline V gene are SGHAT and FQNNGV. J was trimmed by 5 bases and V by 0 bases; bases with no gene match: 12. CDR3 DNA sequence: TGTGCCAGCAGCTTAGATAGCGGGACCATACCTTCACACAATGAGCAGTTCTTC. Protein sequence: CASSLDSGTIPSHNEQFF.